The text below deals with one T cell receptor beta chain. This sample is part of a study of shared clonotypes between healthy human individuals. Study at large: A couple of women and three men aged 18 to 49 made up the donors.

V was pared by 6 bases and J by 7 bases, with 20 bases between. Germline-derived CDR1 and CDR2 are MDHEN and SYDVKM. The CDR3 is 15 residues long. The authors loaded about 200 ng DNA, around 32,000 T cell genomes, into sorted-subset replicate PCRs. Clones were read by immunoSEQ multiplex PCR, and TCRdb kept only the in-frame ones, dropping some. The sample lists fewer than 1.4 million clones, roughly 74% occurring once. Donors were healthy HIV-negative adults without recent acute infections or vaccinations. The chain links TRBV28 to TRBJ2-3, with D possibly being TRBD1 or TRBD2 (6 bases each). Specimen: memory CD4+ T cells from PBMCs. Subset here: CD45RA-negative fraction. The receptor was isolated from a man aged 18 to 29 in good health. Some clones in this sample may be carry-over from other donors' samples. CDR3: CASSPGGGIRNTQYF. DNA of the CDR3: TGTGCCAGCAGCCCCGGGGGCGGGATCAGGAATACGCAGTATTTT.